The rows below give T cell receptor beta chains drawn from one sample of a study of response to subunit inactivated influenza vaccine. In TCRdb, the RT-PCR reads were re-called with MiXCR into one record per CDR3 protein. Of about half a million distinct CDR3 sequences in the sample, over 25% were seen once. The sample here was CD4+ T cells sorted from PBMCs, taken 4 to 6 days after vaccination. These receptors all stem from a man over 45 who received an inactivated influenza vaccine. CDR3s include the opening cysteine and the closing phenylalanine or tryptophan.

j_call: TRBJ2-1
v_call: TRBV4-3
cdr3_aa: CASSLGTTSGSYNEQFF

j_call: TRBJ1-1
v_call: TRBV4-3
cdr3_aa: CASSHQGLEAFF

j_call: TRBJ2-3
v_call: TRBV12-3/TRBV12-4
cdr3_aa: CASSLAGRVTQYF

j_call: TRBJ2-5
v_call: TRBV29-1
cdr3_aa: CSALPGALQETQYF

j_call: TRBJ2-5
v_call: TRBV6-1
cdr3_aa: CASSELGASPGETQYF

j_call: TRBJ2-1
v_call: TRBV29-1
cdr3_aa: CSVESLARFIREEFF

j_call: TRBJ1-2
v_call: TRBV12-3/TRBV12-4
cdr3_aa: CASSQVANYGYTF

j_call: TRBJ2-1
v_call: TRBV4-1
cdr3_aa: CASSQGLAGGYNEQFF

j_call: TRBJ2-4
v_call: TRBV7-8
cdr3_aa: CASSSNRGWGKNIQYF

j_call: TRBJ1-1
v_call: TRBV7-9
cdr3_aa: CASSLVLRTEAFF

j_call: TRBJ1-2
v_call: TRBV6-1
cdr3_aa: CASSEDRGTRYGYTF

j_call: TRBJ1-1
v_call: TRBV7-9
cdr3_aa: CASSPHLTANTEAFF

j_call: TRBJ2-5
v_call: TRBV15
cdr3_aa: CATSTRWETQYF

j_call: TRBJ2-7
v_call: TRBV6-5
cdr3_aa: CASTFKYEQYF

j_call: TRBJ2-2
v_call: TRBV27
cdr3_aa: CASNPGRGTGELFF

j_call: TRBJ2-7
v_call: TRBV5-1
cdr3_aa: CASSLVSGQNYEQYF

j_call: TRBJ2-7
v_call: TRBV7-9
cdr3_aa: CASSLFGGRPSYEQYF

j_call: TRBJ2-6
v_call: TRBV30
cdr3_aa: CGGSPSSGANVLTF

j_call: TRBJ2-7
v_call: TRBV20-1
cdr3_aa: CSARDRRGGYEQYF

j_call: TRBJ2-7
v_call: TRBV3-1
cdr3_aa: CASSLQPDNSYEQYF

j_call: TRBJ2-3
v_call: TRBV6-1
cdr3_aa: CASSPTGTPRPDTQYF

j_call: TRBJ2-7
v_call: TRBV7-2
cdr3_aa: CASSKQGNEQYF

j_call: TRBJ2-6
v_call: TRBV18
cdr3_aa: CASSPIPGANVLTF

j_call: TRBJ2-7
v_call: TRBV7-2
cdr3_aa: CASSLAPRGYEQYF

j_call: TRBJ2-3
v_call: TRBV29-1
cdr3_aa: CSVEGGRSNTQYF

j_call: TRBJ2-1
v_call: TRBV30
cdr3_aa: CAYVRTPGYNEQFF

j_call: TRBJ2-7
v_call: TRBV20-1
cdr3_aa: CSARAYRGRNEQYF

j_call: TRBJ1-5
v_call: TRBV2
cdr3_aa: CASNLDRGSNQPQHF

j_call: TRBJ2-3
v_call: TRBV10-3
cdr3_aa: CAISEILGSTDTQYF

j_call: TRBJ1-6
v_call: TRBV7-6
cdr3_aa: CASSPDSRNNSPLHF

j_call: TRBJ2-7
v_call: TRBV20-1
cdr3_aa: CSPYSGAYEQYF

j_call: TRBJ2-2
v_call: TRBV10-3
cdr3_aa: CAISEQGPNTGELFF

j_call: TRBJ2-7
v_call: TRBV7-2
cdr3_aa: CASSFQITYEQYF

j_call: TRBJ2-7
v_call: TRBV29-1
cdr3_aa: CSAGMDLAYEQYF

j_call: TRBJ2-2
v_call: TRBV28
cdr3_aa: CASSRGAGELFF

j_call: TRBJ1-1
v_call: TRBV27
cdr3_aa: CASSFDRGRMNTEAFF

j_call: TRBJ2-7
v_call: TRBV6-2/TRBV6-3
cdr3_aa: CASSTPRIDYEQYF

j_call: TRBJ2-1
v_call: TRBV20-1
cdr3_aa: CSARGRYSYNEQFF

j_call: TRBJ1-4
v_call: TRBV4-2
cdr3_aa: CASSQVRQGRGKLFF

j_call: TRBJ1-1
v_call: TRBV6-6
cdr3_aa: CASSWTVNTEAFF

j_call: TRBJ1-2
v_call: TRBV29-1
cdr3_aa: CSGGTGGAFYGYTF

j_call: TRBJ2-7
v_call: TRBV4-2
cdr3_aa: CASSQRGTSYEQYF

j_call: TRBJ2-7
v_call: TRBV20-1
cdr3_aa: CSARDGARGSYEQYF

j_call: TRBJ2-7
v_call: TRBV4-3
cdr3_aa: CASSQGIGQGNTYEQYF

j_call: TRBJ2-2
v_call: TRBV2
cdr3_aa: CASSELGQNTGELFF

j_call: TRBJ2-2
v_call: TRBV12-3/TRBV12-4
cdr3_aa: CASSNRVANTGELFF

j_call: TRBJ2-1
v_call: TRBV20-1
cdr3_aa: CSASAGSRSYEQFF

j_call: TRBJ1-1
v_call: TRBV3-1
cdr3_aa: CASSRYRGGTEAFF

j_call: TRBJ2-7
v_call: TRBV7-2
cdr3_aa: CASSLARTSGYEQYF

j_call: TRBJ1-6
v_call: TRBV4-3
cdr3_aa: CASSPGTGAISPLHF

j_call: TRBJ2-7
v_call: TRBV11-2
cdr3_aa: CASSQTGLYEQYF

j_call: TRBJ2-7
v_call: TRBV29-1
cdr3_aa: CSVPTGGPLYEQYF

j_call: TRBJ2-7
v_call: TRBV7-9
cdr3_aa: CASSLRRYREGLNEQYF

j_call: TRBJ1-5
v_call: TRBV15
cdr3_aa: CATSRVGSYSNQPQHF